The TCR beta chain described here comes from a study of beta chain features in type 1 diabetes. Study-wide context: There was similarity between patients and healthy donors in age, gender and cell yields. Across every sample, almost 110,000,000 sorted cells were examined in total. Study-wide results and limits: Cells that show high TCR expression could be over-represented by cDNA sequencing. TCRB CDR3s were moderately but significantly shorter in Type 1 diabetes patients in all four CD4+ subsets.

Expressed TCRB transcripts got sequenced, as all isolated RNA was reverse transcribed. Sequencing used immunoSEQ multiplex PCR; TCRdb keeps in-frame clones, though not all of them. This sample yields more than 250,000 clones, of which 14% to 15% are seen a single time; 0.015% to 0.017% belongs to the top ten. This CDR3 region has 14 residues. With respect to this clone: What it recognizes is unknown.

The receptor was derived from a young man with type 1 diabetes. Specimen: naive CD4+ T cells from blood. V usage is TRBV21-1 and J usage is TRBJ2-7; the table calls TRBD2, which could not be checked here. TRBV21-1 is assigned pseudogene status. The CDR3 DNA follows: TGTGCCAGCAGCGCTAGCATTCATAGCTACGAGCAGTACTTC. Translating it yields CASSASIHSYEQYF.